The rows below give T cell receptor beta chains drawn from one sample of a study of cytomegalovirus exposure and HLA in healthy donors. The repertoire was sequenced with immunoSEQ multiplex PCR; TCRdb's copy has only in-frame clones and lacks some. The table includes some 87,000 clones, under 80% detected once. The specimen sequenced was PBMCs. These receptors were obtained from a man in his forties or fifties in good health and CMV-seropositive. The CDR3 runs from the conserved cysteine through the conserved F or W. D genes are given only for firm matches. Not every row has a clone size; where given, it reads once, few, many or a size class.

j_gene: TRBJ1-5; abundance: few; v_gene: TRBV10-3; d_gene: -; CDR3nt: TGTGCCATCAGTGATCAGGCCGATCAGCCCCAGCATTTT; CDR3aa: CAISDQADQPQHF
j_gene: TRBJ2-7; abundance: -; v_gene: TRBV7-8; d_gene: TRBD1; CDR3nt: TGTGCCAGCAGCTTGGACAGGGGCGCGCGCGAGCAGTACTTC; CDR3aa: CASSLDRGAREQYF
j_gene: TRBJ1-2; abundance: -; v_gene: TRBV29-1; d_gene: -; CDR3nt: TGCAGCGTTGACCCCTTTAATGTACGCATGGGGGGGGCGCAGGGCGGCTATGGCTACACCTTC; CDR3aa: CSVDPFNVRMGGAQGGYGYTF
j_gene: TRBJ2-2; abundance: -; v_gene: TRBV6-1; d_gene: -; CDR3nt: TGTGCCAGCAGTGAAGAGGGGGGGCCCACCGGGGAGCTGTTTTTT; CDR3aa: CASSEEGGPTGELFF
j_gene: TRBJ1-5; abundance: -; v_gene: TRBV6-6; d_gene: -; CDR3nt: TGTGCCAGCAGTTCCGGCCTGTGGGGGGTTGATCAGCCCCAGCATTTT; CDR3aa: CASSSGLWGVDQPQHF
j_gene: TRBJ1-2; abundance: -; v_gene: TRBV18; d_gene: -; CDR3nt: TGTGCCAGCTCAGTACTCTCTGGGGCCGGAGAAGCTAACTATGGCTACACCTTC; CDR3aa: CASSVLSGAGEANYGYTF
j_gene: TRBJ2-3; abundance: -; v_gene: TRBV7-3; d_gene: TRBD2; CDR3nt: TGTGCCAGCAGCTCCTTTGCGGGGGGGAGCACAGATACGCAGTATTTT; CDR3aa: CASSSFAGGSTDTQYF
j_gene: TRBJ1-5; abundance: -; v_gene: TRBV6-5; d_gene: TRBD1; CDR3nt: TGTGCCAGCGCAGACTCCGGGACAGCTTATCAGCCCCAGCATTTT; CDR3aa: CASADSGTAYQPQHF
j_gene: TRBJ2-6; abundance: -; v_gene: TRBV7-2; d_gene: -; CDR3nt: TGTGCCAGCAGCTACGTGGTTTCTAGTGGGGCCAACGTCCTGACTTTC; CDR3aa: CASSYVVSSGANVLTF
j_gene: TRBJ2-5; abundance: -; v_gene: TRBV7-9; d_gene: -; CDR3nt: TGTGCCAGCAGCGATAAGGGGCAGGTGGCCGAGACCCAGTACTTC; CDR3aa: CASSDKGQVAETQYF
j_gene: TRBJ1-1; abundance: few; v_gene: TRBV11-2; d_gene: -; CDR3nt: TGTGCCAGCGGCCTGCAGGGAGCTTTCTTT; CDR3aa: CASGLQGAFF
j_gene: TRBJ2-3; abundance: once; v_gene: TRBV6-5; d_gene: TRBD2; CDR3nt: TGTGCCAGCAGTTACGGGGGGGTGGATACGCAGTATTTT; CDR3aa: CASSYGGVDTQYF
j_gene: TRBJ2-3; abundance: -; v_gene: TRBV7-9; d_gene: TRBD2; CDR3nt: TGTGCCAGCAGCATAAGGACTAGCGGGGGCACAGATACGCAGTATTTT; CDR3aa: CASSIRTSGGTDTQYF
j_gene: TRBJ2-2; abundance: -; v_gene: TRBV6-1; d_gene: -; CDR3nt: TGTGCCAGCAGTGAGTCCAGGCAAACCTTCTTAAACACCGGGGAGCTGTTTTTT; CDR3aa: CASSESRQTFLNTGELFF
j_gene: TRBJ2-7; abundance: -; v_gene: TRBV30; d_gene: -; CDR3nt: TGTGCCTGGAGTCGGTCCCTCTACGAGCAGTACTTC; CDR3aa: CAWSRSLYEQYF
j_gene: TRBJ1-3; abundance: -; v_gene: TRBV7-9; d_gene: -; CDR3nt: TGTGCCAGCAGCGCGACAGTAAACACCATATATTTT; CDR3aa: CASSATVNTIYF
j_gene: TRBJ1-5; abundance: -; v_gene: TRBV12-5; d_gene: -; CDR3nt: TGTGCTAGTGGACCTGGCCTGGGCCAGCCCCAGCATTTT; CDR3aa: CASGPGLGQPQHF
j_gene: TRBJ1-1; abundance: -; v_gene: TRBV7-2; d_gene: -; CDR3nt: TGTGCCAGCAGCTTAGAGCACAGGGTGAACACTGAAGCCTTCTTT; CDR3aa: CASSLEHRVNTEAFF
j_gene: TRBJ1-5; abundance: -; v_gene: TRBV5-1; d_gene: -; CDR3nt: TGCGCCAGCAGCTTGGCAGGAAATAGCAATCAGCCCCAGCATTTT; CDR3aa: CASSLAGNSNQPQHF
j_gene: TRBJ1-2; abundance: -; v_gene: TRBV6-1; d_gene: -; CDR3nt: TGTGCCAGCAGTGAAGGGGTGGGCTACCCCTTC; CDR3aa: CASSEGVGYPF
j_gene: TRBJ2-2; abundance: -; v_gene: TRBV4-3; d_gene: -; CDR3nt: TGCGCCAGCAGCCAAGATAGCCGGGCCGGGGAGCTGTTTTTT; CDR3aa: CASSQDSRAGELFF
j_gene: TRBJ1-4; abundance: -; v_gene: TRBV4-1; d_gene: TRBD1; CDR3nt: TGCGCCAGCAGCCGCCGGGACAGTAATGAAAAACTGTTTTTT; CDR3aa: CASSRRDSNEKLFF
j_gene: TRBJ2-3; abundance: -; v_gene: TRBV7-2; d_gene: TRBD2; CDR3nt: TGTGCCAGCTATGCAGGGGGTAGCGGGGGCACGCAGTATTTT; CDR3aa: CASYAGGSGGTQYF
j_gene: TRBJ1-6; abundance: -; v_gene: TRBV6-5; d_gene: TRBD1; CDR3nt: TGTGCCAGTAGGACAGGATATAATTCACCCCTCCACTTT; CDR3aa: CASRTGYNSPLHF